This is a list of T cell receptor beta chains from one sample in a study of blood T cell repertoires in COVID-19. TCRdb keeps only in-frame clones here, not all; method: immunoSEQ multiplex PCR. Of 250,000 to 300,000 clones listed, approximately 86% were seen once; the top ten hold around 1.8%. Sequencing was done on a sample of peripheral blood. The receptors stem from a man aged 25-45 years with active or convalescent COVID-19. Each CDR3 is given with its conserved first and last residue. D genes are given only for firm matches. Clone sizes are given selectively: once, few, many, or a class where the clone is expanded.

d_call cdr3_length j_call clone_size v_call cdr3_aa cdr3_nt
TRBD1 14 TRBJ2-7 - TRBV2 CASRAGTGGYEQYF TGTGCCAGCAGGGCCGGGACAGGGGGCTACGAGCAGTACTTC
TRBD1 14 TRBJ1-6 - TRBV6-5 CASSYRDRGSPLHF TGTGCCAGCAGTTACCGGGACAGGGGCTCACCCCTCCACTTT
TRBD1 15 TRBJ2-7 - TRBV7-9 CASSPWTGASYEQYF TGTGCCAGCAGCCCCTGGACAGGGGCTTCCTACGAGCAGTACTTC
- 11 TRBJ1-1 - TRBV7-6 CASSSYTEAFF TGTGCCAGCAGCTCATACACTGAAGCTTTCTTT
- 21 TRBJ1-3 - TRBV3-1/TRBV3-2 CASSHPLAGRQKTDSGNTIYF TGTGCCAGCAGCCATCCCCTGGCGGGGAGACAGAAGACGGACTCTGGAAACACCATATATTTT
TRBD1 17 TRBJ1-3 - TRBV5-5 CASSSPGQGDSGNTIYF TGTGCCAGCAGCTCGCCCGGACAGGGAGACTCTGGAAACACCATATATTTT
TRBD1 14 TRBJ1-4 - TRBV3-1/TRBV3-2 CASSPRQGLEKLFF TGTGCCAGCAGCCCCCGACAGGGGCTGGAAAAACTGTTTTTT
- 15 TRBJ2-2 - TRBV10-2 CASSERGSNTGELFF TGCGCCAGCAGTGAAAGGGGATCTAACACCGGGGAGCTGTTTTTT
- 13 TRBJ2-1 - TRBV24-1 CATSDTSKRGQFF TGTGCCACCAGTGACACCTCCAAGCGTGGGCAGTTCTTC
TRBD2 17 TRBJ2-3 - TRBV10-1 CASSSGLAGGLGDTQYF TGCGCCAGCAGTTCTGGACTAGCGGGGGGGCTCGGGGATACGCAGTATTTT
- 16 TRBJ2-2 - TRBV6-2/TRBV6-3 CASSYGQDGNTGELFF TGTGCCAGCAGTTACGGTCAGGATGGCAACACCGGGGAGCTGTTTTTT
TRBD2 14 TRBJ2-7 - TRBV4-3 CASSQGGSGDEQYF TGCGCCAGCAGCCAAGGGGGTAGCGGGGACGAGCAGTACTTC
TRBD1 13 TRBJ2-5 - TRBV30 CAWRLPGGETQYF TGTGCCTGGAGGCTCCCAGGGGGAGAGACCCAGTACTTC
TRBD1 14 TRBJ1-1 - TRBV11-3 CASSSSRDRGSAFF TGTGCCAGCAGCTCGAGCCGGGACAGGGGTTCAGCTTTCTTT
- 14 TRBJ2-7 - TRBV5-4 CASSLGGSSYEQYF TGTGCCAGCAGCTTGGGTGGGAGCTCCTACGAGCAGTACTTC
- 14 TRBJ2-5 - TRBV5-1 CASSTDSIQETQYF TGCGCCAGCAGCACGGACAGTATCCAAGAGACCCAGTACTTC
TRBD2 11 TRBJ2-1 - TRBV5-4 CASSFSGGEVF TGTGCCAGCAGCTTTAGCGGGGGGGAGGTCTTC
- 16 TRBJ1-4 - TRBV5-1 CASSQVQGSRGEKLFF TGCGCCAGCAGCCAGGTTCAGGGCTCTCGGGGGGAAAAACTGTTTTTT
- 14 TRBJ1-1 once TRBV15 CATSRGFREAEAFF TGTGCCACCAGCAGAGGATTCAGGGAGGCTGAAGCTTTCTTT
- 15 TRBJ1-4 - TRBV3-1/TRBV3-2 CATSPPRGTNEKLFF TGTGCCACCTCTCCTCCGCGGGGAACTAATGAAAAACTGTTTTTT
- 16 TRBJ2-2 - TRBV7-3 CASSLTLTGDTGELFF TGTGCCAGCAGCTTAACGTTAACGGGAGACACCGGGGAGCTGTTTTTT
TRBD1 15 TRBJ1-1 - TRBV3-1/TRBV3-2 CASSGRGREGTEAFF TGTGCCAGCAGCGGCAGGGGGCGAGAGGGCACTGAAGCTTTCTTT
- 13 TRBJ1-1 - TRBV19 CASKEVTVTEAFF TGTGCCAGTAAAGAGGTTACCGTCACTGAAGCTTTCTTT
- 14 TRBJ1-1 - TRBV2 CASSLDGGSTEAFF TGTGCCAGCAGTCTAGACGGGGGGTCCACTGAAGCTTTCTTT
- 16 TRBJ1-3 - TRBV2 CASSDDEGFSGNTIYF TGTGCCAGCAGTGACGATGAGGGATTTTCAGGAAACACCATATATTTT
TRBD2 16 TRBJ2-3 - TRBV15 CATSSDSGGPTDTQYF TGTGCCACCAGCAGTGATAGCGGGGGGCCCACAGATACGCAGTATTTT
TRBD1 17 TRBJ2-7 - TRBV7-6 CASSLGLLGTGGYEQYF TGTGCCAGCAGCTTAGGGCTCCTCGGGACAGGGGGCTACGAGCAGTACTTC
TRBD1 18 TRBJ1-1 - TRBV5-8 CASSLTGTGVWMNTEAFF TGTGCCAGCAGCTTGACCGGGACAGGGGTATGGATGAACACTGAAGCTTTCTTT
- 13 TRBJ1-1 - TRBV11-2 CATTTPMNTEAFF TGTGCCACTACGACACCAATGAACACTGAAGCTTTCTTT
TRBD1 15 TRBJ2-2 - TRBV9 CASNAGTVNTGELFF TGTGCCAGCAACGCCGGGACAGTGAACACCGGGGAGCTGTTTTTT
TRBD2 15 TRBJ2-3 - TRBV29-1 CSVRITSGGPDTQYF TGCAGCGTCCGGATTACTAGCGGGGGGCCTGATACGCAGTATTTT
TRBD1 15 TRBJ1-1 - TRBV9 CASSGQGAVNTEAFF TGTGCCAGCAGCGGACAGGGGGCAGTGAACACTGAAGCTTTCTTT
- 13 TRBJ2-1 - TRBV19 CASSADSYNEQFF TGTGCCAGTAGTGCAGATTCCTACAATGAGCAGTTCTTC
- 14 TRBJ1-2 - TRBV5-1 CASSLDGGGYGYTF TGCGCCAGCAGCTTGGATGGCGGTGGCTATGGCTACACCTTC
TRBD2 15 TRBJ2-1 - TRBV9 CASSLGLAGPNEQFF TGTGCCAGCAGTCTCGGACTAGCGGGGCCAAATGAGCAGTTCTTC
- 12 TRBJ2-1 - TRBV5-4 CASSAGRDEQFF TGTGCCAGCAGCGCGGGCCGGGATGAGCAGTTCTTC
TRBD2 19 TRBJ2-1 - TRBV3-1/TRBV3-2 CASSPGLAEFLSSYNEQFF TGTGCCAGCAGCCCGGGACTAGCGGAGTTTCTGAGCTCCTACAATGAGCAGTTCTTC
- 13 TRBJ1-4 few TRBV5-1 CASSLSSNEKLFF TGCGCCAGCAGCTTGTCTAGTAATGAAAAACTGTTTTTT
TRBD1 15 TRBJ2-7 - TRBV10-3 CAISESRDRDHEQYF TGTGCCATCAGTGAGTCAAGGGACAGGGACCACGAGCAGTACTTC
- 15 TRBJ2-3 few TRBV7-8 CASSLVRFSTDTQYF TGTGCCAGCAGCTTGGTCAGGTTTAGCACAGATACGCAGTATTTT
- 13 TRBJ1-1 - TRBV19 CASSIVRYTEAFF TGTGCCAGTAGTATAGTTCGGTACACTGAAGCTTTCTTT
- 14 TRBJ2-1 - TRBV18 CASSANTNRHEQFF TGTGCCAGCTCAGCCAATACAAACCGCCATGAGCAGTTCTTC
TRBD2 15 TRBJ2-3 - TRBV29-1 CSVGGLEVRTDTQYF TGCAGCGTTGGGGGACTAGAGGTTCGTACAGATACGCAGTATTTT
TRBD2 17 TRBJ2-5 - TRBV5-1 CASSLAVAGGHRETQYF TGCGCCAGCAGCTTGGCTGTAGCGGGGGGGCACCGGGAGACCCAGTACTTC
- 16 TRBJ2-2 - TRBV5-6 CASSTELAGWTGELFF TGTGCCAGCAGCACGGAACTAGCTGGGTGGACCGGGGAGCTGTTTTTT
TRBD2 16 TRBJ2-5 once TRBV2 CASSDTSGGYQETQYF TGTGCCAGCAGCGATACTAGCGGGGGATACCAAGAGACCCAGTACTTC
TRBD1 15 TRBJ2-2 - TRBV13 CASSFRGRGTGELFF TGTGCCAGCAGCTTCCGTGGCAGGGGGACCGGGGAGCTGTTTTTT
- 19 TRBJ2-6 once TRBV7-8 CASSPANGPLLSGANVLTF TGTGCCAGCAGTCCCGCCAATGGGCCTCTTCTCTCTGGGGCCAACGTCCTGACTTTC
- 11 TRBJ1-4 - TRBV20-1 CSARPGEKLFF TGCAGTGCTAGACCGGGTGAAAAACTGTTTTTT
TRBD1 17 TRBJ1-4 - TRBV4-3 CASSQDRSRTGNEKLFF TGCGCCAGCAGCCAAGATAGATCGCGGACAGGGAATGAAAAACTGTTTTTT
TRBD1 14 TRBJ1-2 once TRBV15 CATSRDRTNYGYTF TGTGCCACCAGCCGGGACAGGACTAACTATGGCTACACCTTC
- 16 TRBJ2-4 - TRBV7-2 CASRLDPASAKNIQYF TGTGCCAGCAGATTAGATCCAGCGTCAGCCAAAAACATTCAGTACTTC
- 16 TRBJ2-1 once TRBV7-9 CASSLGDTFFGNEQFF TGTGCCAGCAGCTTAGGGGACACCTTCTTTGGGAATGAGCAGTTCTTC
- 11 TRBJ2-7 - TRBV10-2 CASSRGYEQYF TGCGCCAGCAGCAGGGGCTACGAGCAGTACTTC
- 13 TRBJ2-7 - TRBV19 CASSSRDRYEQYF TGTGCCAGTAGTAGCAGGGATCGCTACGAGCAGTACTTC
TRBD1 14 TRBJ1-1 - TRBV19 CASRTEGAGAEAFF TGTGCCAGTCGAACGGAGGGGGCCGGGGCTGAAGCTTTCTTT
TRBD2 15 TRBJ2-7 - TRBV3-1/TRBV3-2 CASSHTTSGAYEQYF TGTGCCAGCAGCCATACGACTAGCGGGGCCTACGAGCAGTACTTC
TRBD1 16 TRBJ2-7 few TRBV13 CASSLDPGTGFNEQYF TGTGCCAGCAGCTTAGACCCCGGGACAGGGTTTAATGAGCAGTACTTC
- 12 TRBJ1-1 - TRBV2 CASSEQGWYAFF TGTGCCAGCAGTGAGCAGGGATGGTATGCTTTCTTT
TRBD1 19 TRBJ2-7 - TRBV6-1 CASSVEGGQVSFRPSEQYF TGTGCCAGCAGTGTCGAAGGGGGCCAAGTTTCCTTCCGTCCTAGCGAGCAGTACTTC